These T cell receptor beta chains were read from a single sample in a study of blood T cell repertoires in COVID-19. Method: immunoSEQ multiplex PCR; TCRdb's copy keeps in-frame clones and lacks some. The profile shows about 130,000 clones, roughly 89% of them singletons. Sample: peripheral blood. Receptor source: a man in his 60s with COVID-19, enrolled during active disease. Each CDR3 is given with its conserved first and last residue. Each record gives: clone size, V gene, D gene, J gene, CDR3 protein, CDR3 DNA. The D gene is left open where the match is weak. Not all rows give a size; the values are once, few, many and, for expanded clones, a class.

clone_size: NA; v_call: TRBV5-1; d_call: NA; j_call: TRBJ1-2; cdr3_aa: CASSLTFSQVGYTF; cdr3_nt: TGCGCCAGCAGCTTGACGTTTTCGCAGGTTGGCTACACCTTC
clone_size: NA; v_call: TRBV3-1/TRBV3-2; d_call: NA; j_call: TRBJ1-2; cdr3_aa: CASSQQVSYGYTF; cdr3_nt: TGTGCCAGCAGCCAACAGGTGAGCTATGGCTACACCTTC
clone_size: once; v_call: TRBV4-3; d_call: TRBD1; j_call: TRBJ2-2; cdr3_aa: CASSHDRATGELFF; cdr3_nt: TGCGCCAGCAGCCACGACAGGGCAACCGGGGAGCTGTTTTTT
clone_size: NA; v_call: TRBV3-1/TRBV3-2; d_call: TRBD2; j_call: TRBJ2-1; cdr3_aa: CASSQQGLAGTTEQFF; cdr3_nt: TGTGCCAGCAGCCAACAAGGACTAGCGGGGACAACTGAGCAGTTCTTC
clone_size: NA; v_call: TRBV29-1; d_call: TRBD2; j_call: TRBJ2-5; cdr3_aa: CSVSPGLARQTNYQETQYF; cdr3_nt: TGCAGCGTTTCACCGGGACTAGCGCGCCAAACAAACTACCAAGAGACCCAGTACTTC
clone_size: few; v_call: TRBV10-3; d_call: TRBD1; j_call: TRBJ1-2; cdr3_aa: CAISESRGTGVNYGYTF; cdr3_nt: TGTGCCATCAGTGAGTCGAGAGGGACAGGGGTTAACTATGGCTACACCTTC
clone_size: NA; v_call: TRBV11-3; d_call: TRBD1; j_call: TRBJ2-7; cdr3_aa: CASSLGGGQDYEQYF; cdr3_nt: TGTGCCAGCAGCTTAGGTGGGGGACAGGACTACGAGCAGTACTTC
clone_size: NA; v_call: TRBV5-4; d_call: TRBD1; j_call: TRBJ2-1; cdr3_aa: CASSTGQVWNEQFF; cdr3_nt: TGTGCCAGCAGCACCGGACAGGTGTGGAATGAGCAGTTCTTC
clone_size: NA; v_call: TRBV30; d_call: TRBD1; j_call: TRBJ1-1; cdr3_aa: CAWSVRDRGTEAFF; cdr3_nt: TGTGCCTGGAGTGTGAGGGACAGGGGAACTGAAGCTTTCTTT
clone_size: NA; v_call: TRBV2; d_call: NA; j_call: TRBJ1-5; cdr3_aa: CASSEAMDRAPYSNQPQHF; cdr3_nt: TGTGCCAGCAGTGAAGCGATGGACAGAGCACCATATAGCAATCAGCCCCAGCATTTT
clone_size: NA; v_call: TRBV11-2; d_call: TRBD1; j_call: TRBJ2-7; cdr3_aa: CASSPGQGTFSSYEQYF; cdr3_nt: TGTGCCAGCAGCCCCGGACAGGGGACCTTTAGCTCCTACGAGCAGTACTTC
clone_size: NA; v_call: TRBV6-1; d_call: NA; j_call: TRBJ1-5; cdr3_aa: CASRGVGNQPQHF; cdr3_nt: TGTGCCAGCAGAGGGGTAGGCAATCAGCCCCAGCATTTT
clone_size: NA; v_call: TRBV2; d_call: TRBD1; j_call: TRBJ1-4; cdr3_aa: CASSDGTGDEKLFF; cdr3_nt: TGTGCCAGCAGCGACGGGACAGGGGATGAAAAACTGTTTTTT
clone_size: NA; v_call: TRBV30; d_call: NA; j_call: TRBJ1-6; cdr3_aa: CAWRSPGNNSPLHF; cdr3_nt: TGTGCCTGGAGAAGTCCAGGGAACAATTCACCCCTCCACTTT
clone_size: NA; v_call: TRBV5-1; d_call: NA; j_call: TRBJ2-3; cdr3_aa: CASSLAYPDTQYF; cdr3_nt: TGCGCCAGCAGCTTGGCCTACCCCGATACGCAGTATTTT
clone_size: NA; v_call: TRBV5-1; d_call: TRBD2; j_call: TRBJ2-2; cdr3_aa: CASGASGGYTGELFF; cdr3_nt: TGCGCCAGCGGCGCTAGCGGGGGGTACACCGGGGAGCTGTTTTTT
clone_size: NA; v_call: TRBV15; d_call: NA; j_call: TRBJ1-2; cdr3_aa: CATSFNKGPLYGYTF; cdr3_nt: TGTGCCACCAGCTTCAACAAGGGGCCCCTTTATGGCTACACCTTC
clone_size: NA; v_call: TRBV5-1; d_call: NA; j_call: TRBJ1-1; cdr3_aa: CASSLGAGNTEAFF; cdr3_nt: TGCGCCAGCAGCTTGGGGGCGGGGAACACTGAAGCTTTCTTT
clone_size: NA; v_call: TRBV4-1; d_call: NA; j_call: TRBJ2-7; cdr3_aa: CASSQDGTVTVYEQYF; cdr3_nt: TGCGCCAGCAGCCAAGACGGTACAGTTACGGTCTACGAGCAGTACTTC
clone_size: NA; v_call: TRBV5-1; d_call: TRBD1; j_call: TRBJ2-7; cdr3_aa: CASSKTGGSYEQYF; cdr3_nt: TGCGCCAGCAGCAAAACAGGGGGCTCCTACGAGCAGTACTTC
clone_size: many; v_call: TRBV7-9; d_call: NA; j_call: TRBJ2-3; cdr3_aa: CASSFITSTDTQYF; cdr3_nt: TGTGCCAGCAGTTTTATCACTAGCACAGATACGCAGTATTTT
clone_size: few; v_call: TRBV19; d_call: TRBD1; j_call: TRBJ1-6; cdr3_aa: CASVEGARPNSPLHF; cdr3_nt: TGTGCCAGCGTCGAGGGGGCGCGTCCTAATTCACCCCTCCACTTT
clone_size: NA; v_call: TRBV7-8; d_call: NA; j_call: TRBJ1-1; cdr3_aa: CASSLDAVGTEAFF; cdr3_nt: TGTGCCAGCAGCTTAGATGCGGTGGGCACTGAAGCTTTCTTT
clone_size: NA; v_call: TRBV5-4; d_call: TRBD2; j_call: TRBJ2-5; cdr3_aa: CASSVSGGTRETQYF; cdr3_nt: TGTGCCAGCAGCGTTAGCGGGGGCACGAGAGAGACCCAGTACTTC
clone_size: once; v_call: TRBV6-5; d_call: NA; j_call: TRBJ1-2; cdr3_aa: CASSYSKPGKYGYTF; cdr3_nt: TGTGCCAGCAGTTACTCGAAGCCCGGGAAATATGGCTACACCTTC
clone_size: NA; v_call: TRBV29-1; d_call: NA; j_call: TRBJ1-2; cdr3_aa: CSDRQLNYGYTF; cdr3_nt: TGCAGTGACAGACAGCTGAACTATGGCTACACCTTC
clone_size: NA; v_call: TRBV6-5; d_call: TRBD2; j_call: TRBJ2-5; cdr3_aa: CASSLFGSGGETQYF; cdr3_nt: TGTGCCAGCAGCCTCTTTGGTAGCGGGGGGGAGACCCAGTACTTC
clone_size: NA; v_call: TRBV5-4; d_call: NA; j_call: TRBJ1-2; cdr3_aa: CASSSRGSYGYTF; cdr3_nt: TGTGCCAGCAGCTCGCGGGGGTCCTATGGCTACACCTTC
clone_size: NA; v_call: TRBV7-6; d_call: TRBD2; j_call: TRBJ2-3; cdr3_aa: CASSARTSGRTDTQYF; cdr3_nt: TGTGCCAGCAGCGCCCGGACTAGCGGGCGCACAGATACGCAGTATTTT
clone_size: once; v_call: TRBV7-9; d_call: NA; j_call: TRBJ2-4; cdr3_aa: CASTRPFGGENIQYF; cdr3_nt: TGTGCCAGCACTAGACCGTTCGGCGGAGAAAACATTCAGTACTTC
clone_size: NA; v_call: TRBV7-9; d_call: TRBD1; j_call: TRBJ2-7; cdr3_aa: CASSLAGGAYEQYF; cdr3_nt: TGTGCCAGCAGCTTAGCAGGGGGCGCCTACGAGCAGTACTTC
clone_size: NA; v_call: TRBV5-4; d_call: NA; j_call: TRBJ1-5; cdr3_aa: CASSLAGESQPQHF; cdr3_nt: TGTGCCAGCAGCTTGGCGGGGGAATCCCAGCCCCAGCATTTT
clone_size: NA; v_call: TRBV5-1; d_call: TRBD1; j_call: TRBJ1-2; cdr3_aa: CASSLEQDRVGYGYTF; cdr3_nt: TGCGCCAGCAGCCTGGAGCAGGACAGGGTGGGTTATGGCTACACCTTC
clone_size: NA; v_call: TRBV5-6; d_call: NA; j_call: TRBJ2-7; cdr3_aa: CASSAGTHYEQYF; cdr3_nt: TGTGCCAGCAGCGCTGGGACACACTACGAGCAGTACTTC
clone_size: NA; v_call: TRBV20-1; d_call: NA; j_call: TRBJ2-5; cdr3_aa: CSARAEETQYF; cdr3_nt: TGCAGTGCGCGGGCCGAGGAGACCCAGTACTTC
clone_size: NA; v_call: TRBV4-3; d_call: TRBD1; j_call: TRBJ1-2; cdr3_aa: CASSQDRYDGYTF; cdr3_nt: TGCGCCAGCAGCCAGGACAGGTATGATGGCTACACCTTC
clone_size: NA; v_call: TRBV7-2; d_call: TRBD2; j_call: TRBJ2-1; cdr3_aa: CASSLDLRGAYNEQFF; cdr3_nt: TGTGCCAGCAGCTTAGATCTGCGGGGGGCCTACAATGAGCAGTTCTTC
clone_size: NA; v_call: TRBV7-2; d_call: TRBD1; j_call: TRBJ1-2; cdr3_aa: CASSFPQGDRGYTF; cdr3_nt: TGTGCCAGCAGCTTCCCCCAGGGGGATAGGGGCTACACCTTC
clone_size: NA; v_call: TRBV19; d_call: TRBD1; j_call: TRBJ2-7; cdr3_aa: CATTGGSAYEQYF; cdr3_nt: TGTGCCACCACAGGGGGCTCCGCCTACGAGCAGTACTTC
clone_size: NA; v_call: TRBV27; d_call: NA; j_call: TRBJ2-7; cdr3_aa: CASSPGLLSYEQYF; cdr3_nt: TGTGCCAGCAGTCCAGGTTTACTCTCGTACGAGCAGTACTTC
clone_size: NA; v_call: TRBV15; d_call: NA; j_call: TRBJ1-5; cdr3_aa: CATSNSGHQPQHF; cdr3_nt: TGTGCCACCAGCAATTCAGGGCATCAGCCCCAGCATTTT
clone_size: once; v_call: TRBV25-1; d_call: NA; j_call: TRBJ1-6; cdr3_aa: CASSGRGGFTLHF; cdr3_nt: TGTGCCAGCAGTGGGAGAGGCGGCTTCACCCTCCACTTT
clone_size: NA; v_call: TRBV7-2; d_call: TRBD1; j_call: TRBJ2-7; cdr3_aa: CASSWRQGTSYEQYF; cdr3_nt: TGTGCCAGCAGCTGGCGACAGGGAACCTCCTACGAGCAGTACTTC
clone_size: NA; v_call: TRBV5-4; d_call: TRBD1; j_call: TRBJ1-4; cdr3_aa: CASSLASSRDRGTNEKLFF; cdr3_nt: TGTGCCAGCAGCTTGGCCAGTTCCCGGGACAGGGGAACTAATGAAAAACTGTTTTTT
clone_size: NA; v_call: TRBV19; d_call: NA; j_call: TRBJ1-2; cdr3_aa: CASTILGGMDYGYTF; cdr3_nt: TGTGCCAGCACAATACTCGGGGGGATGGACTATGGCTACACCTTC
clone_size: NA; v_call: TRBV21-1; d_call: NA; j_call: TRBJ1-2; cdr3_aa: CASSKPWRRDYGYTF; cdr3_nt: TGTGCCAGCAGCAAGCCTTGGAGGCGGGACTATGGCTACACCTTC
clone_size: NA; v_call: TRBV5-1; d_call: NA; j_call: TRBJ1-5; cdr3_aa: CASSGLRQPQHF; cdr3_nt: TGCGCCAGCAGCGGACTGAGACAGCCCCAGCATTTT
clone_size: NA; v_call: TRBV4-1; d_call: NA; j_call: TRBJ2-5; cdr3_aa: CASSQDRGFWETQYF; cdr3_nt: TGCGCCAGCAGCCAAGATCGAGGGTTTTGGGAGACCCAGTACTTC
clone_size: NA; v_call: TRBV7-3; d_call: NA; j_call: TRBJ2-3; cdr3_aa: CASSLSRTQGPDTQYF; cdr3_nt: TGTGCCAGCAGCTTAAGTAGGACACAAGGACCAGATACGCAGTATTTT